Below, 6 T cell receptor beta chains from the same sample are listed, as sequenced in a study of shared clonotypes between healthy human individuals. Assay used: immunoSEQ multiplex PCR; TCRdb lists only in-frame clones, some missing. Of around 1.5 million clones listed, under 99% are singletons. Material for sequencing was naive CD4+ T cells sorted from blood. This sample's subset: CD45RA+ positively selected. These receptors originate from a young man in good health.

As regards this clone: One end of the junction is discordant with germline, which a read error may explain. The rearrangement joins TRBV2 to TRBJ1-5; 8 positions agree with TRBD1. The germline CDR1 and CDR2 sequences are SNHLY and FYNNEI. The CDR3 is made up of 13 amino acids. The CDR3 region has the DNA TGTGCCGGCAGGGGGCTCCCCAATCAGCCCCAGCATTTT. Its protein is CAGRGLPNQPQHF.

This clone has a single count. The chain recombines TRBV7-3 with TRBJ1-5; a weak D match, TRBD1 (5 bases). V gave up 6 bases and J gave up 1 base, with 10 bases separating them. The length of the CDR3 is 14 residues. CDR1 and CDR2 from the germline V gene are SGHTA and FQGTGA. The CDR3 sequence: CASSSGQSNQPQHF. The DNA for the CDR3 is TGTGCCAGCAGTTCCGGACAAAGCAATCAGCCCCAGCATTTT.

A remark on this clone: The sample has other DNA sequences that encode this CDR3 too. This CDR3 is CASSLSYNEQFF. CDR3 in DNA: TGTGCCAGCAGCTTGAGCTACAATGAGCAGTTCTTC. The V and J genes are TRBV7-2 and TRBJ2-1; D not certain. Germline CDR1 reads SGHTA; CDR2 reads FQGNSA. Trimming shortened V by 3 bases and J by 3 bases, and 3 bases separated the two germline ends. This CDR3 is 12 amino acids long. The full variable domain, its missing parts supplied by reference TRBV7-2 and TRBJ2-1, is GAGVSQSPSNKVTEKGKDVELRCDPISGHTALYWYRQSLGQGLEFLIYFQGNSAPDKSGLPSDRFSAERTGGSVSTLTIQRTQQEDSAVYLCASSLSYNEQFFGPGTRLTVL.

The rearrangement joins TRBV5-1 to TRBJ1-2; weak D call: TRBD1 (6 bases). Germline-derived CDR1 and CDR2 are SGHRS and YFSETQ. The CDR3 loop spans 16 amino acids. Deletions cut 1 base from V and 4 bases from J, with 17 bases between. The CDR3 is CASSLTSSGQLYGYTF. The CDR3 DNA reads as TGCGCCAGCAGCTTGACCTCATCGGGACAACTCTATGGCTACACCTTC.

Comment on this clone: One junction end does not reproduce the germline sequence, and a read error may be involved. The chain is built from TRBV7-7 and TRBJ2-7; TRBD2 agrees at 7 bases. Germline-derived CDR1 and CDR2 are SSHAT and FNYEAQ (reference sequence). CDR3 length equals 14 residues. The CDR3 nucleotides read TGTGCTAGCAGCCCCGGGACTACTTTCTACGAGCAGTACTTC. Its translation is CASSPGTTFYEQYF.

A word on this clone: Other DNA sequences in this specimen translate into the identical CDR3. The chain recombines TRBV18 with TRBJ2-1; D call uncertain. V lost 3 bases and J 4 bases, leaving 10 bases between the germline ends. Germline CDR1 KGHSH, CDR2 LQKENI. The CDR3 is made up of 14 amino acids. The CDR3 is CASSPETVYNEQFF. DNA for the CDR3: TGTGCCAGCTCACCTGAGACGGTGTACAATGAGCAGTTCTTC. Supplemented by reference TRBV18 and TRBJ2-1, the full variable domain reads NAGVMQNPRHLVRRRGQEARLRCSPMKGHSHVYWYRQLPEEGLKFMVYLQKENIIDESGMPKERFSAEFPKEGPSILRIQQVVRGDSAAYFCASSPETVYNEQFFGPGTRLTVL.